One sample yielded the 5 T cell receptor beta chains listed below, sequenced in a study of cytomegalovirus exposure and HLA in healthy donors (dated by TCRdb to between 2016 and 2019). Library preparation employed the immunoSEQ multiplex PCR assay. The multiplex PCR relied on a mix of 60 forward primers for TCR Vbeta segments and 13 reverse primers for TCR Jbeta segments. TCRdb provides this immuneACCESS table in a form limited to in-frame rearrangements. Some clones are lacking; in checked studies, under half of them reflect an unresolved V gene, and why the rest are absent is not known. The sample table holds 100,000 to 150,000 clones, of which approximately 87% were seen once. The ten top clones hold 20% of the sample. The material sequenced was PBMCs. Receptors were obtained from a man aged 18-30 years in good health and CMV-seropositive.

As DNA, the CDR3 is TGTGCCAGCAGTTCCCGGGACACCTATGGCTACACCTTC. Translation gives CASSSRDTYGYTF. The chain has TRBV6-5 and TRBJ1-2, with D tentatively TRBD1 (6 bases). Between the trimmed V and J ends, which lost 4 bases and 4 bases, there was a span of 10 bases. Germline V gene sequence: CDR1 MNHEY, CDR2 SVGAGI. The CDR3 spans 13 residues.

This clone has just a few counts. The V and J genes are TRBV30 and TRBJ2-7; a weak D match, TRBD2 (6 bases). Germline CDR1 GTSNPN, CDR2 SVGIG (reference sequence). Trimming left V 6 bases short and J 1 base short, with 13 bases between. The CDR3 is 13 amino acids. CDR3: CACKVGGSYEQYF. CDR3 in DNA: TGTGCCTGCAAGGTGGGGGGTTCCTACGAGCAGTACTTC.

The V and J genes are TRBV5-6 and TRBJ1-3; D is ambiguous. The CDR3 covers 13 residues. The V gene's germline CDR1 is SGHDT and CDR2 YYEEEE. V lost 3 bases to trimming and J lost 9 bases, with 13 bases between them. This chain's CDR3 is CASSYREPSTIYF. CDR3 nucleotide sequence: TGTGCCAGCAGCTACCGGGAGCCGAGCACCATATATTTT.

This chain uses TRBV6-5 with TRBJ2-3, with TRBD2 identical over 10 bases. The germline CDR1 and CDR2 sequences are MNHEY and SVGAGI. This CDR3 has 14 amino acids. V was pared by 7 bases and J by 3 bases, with 4 bases of the junction left unmatched. The CDR3: CASNKAGGTDTQYF. In nucleotides, the CDR3 is TGTGCCAGCAACAAAGCGGGGGGGACAGATACGCAGTATTTT.

The J gene is TRBJ1-1, the V gene TRBV27, with D perhaps matching TRBD1 (5 bases). The CDR3 is 12 amino acids. The germline CDR1 and CDR2 sequences are MNHEY and SMNVEV (reference sequence). V lost 6 bases to trimming and J lost 6 bases, with 11 bases between them. The CDR3 nucleotides are TGTGCCAGCAGGGGGGGAGGACCTGAAGCTTTCTTT. Residues: CASRGGGPEAFF.